One sample yielded the 21 T cell receptor beta chains listed below, sequenced in a study of CD8 T cells in Susac syndrome. RNA was extracted with the RNeasy kit, and a quantity of roughly 0.45 to 1 ug was reverse transcribed using random hexamers. TCRdb independently ran MiXCR on the immunoSEQ multiplex PCR reads; one entry per CDR3 protein. The data show 100,000 to 150,000 distinct CDR3 sequences, 90% to 95% seen once. The specimen sequenced was CD8+ T cells from PBMCs. Every receptor here comes from a human donor with Susac syndrome.

The rearrangement links TRBV5-1 to TRBJ2-3, with TRBD1 matching 8 bases. The CDR3 contains 14 residues. The germline gives CDR1 SGHRS, CDR2 YFSETQ. V was pared by 4 bases and J by 1 base, with 2 bases of the junction left unmatched. This CDR3 reads CASSADRGTDTQYF. CDR3 DNA sequence: TGCGCCAGCAGCGCGGACAGGGGCACAGATACGCAGTATTTT.

The chain joins TRBV5-6 to TRBJ2-1, with 8 bases that match TRBD2. The trim removed 1 base at V and 5 bases at J, leaving 5 bases unmatched. CDR1 is SGHDT, CDR2 YYEEEE, per germline. This CDR3 contains 15 residues. CDR3 amino acids: CASSLYSGGHNEQFF. The DNA of the CDR3 is TGTGCCAGCAGCTTGTACAGCGGGGGACACAATGAGCAGTTCTTC.

V and J are TRBV25-1 and TRBJ2-3, with 10 positions matching TRBD2. This CDR3 has 17 amino acids. The V gene end was trimmed by 1 base and the J gene end by 2 bases; junction bases not matched to a gene: 6. Germline CDR1 MGHDK, CDR2 SYGVNS. The CDR3 spells CASSESGLAGVTDTQYF. The CDR3 bases are TGTGCCAGCAGTGAATCAGGTCTAGCGGGGGTCACAGATACGCAGTATTTT.

The chain couples TRBV3-1 to TRBJ2-3, with 11 bases that match TRBD2. From germline, CDR1 is LGHDT and CDR2 YNNKEL (reference sequence). CDR3 length: 19 amino acids. The trim removed 6 bases at V and 2 bases at J, leaving 16 bases unmatched. The DNA for the CDR3 is TGTGCCAGCAGGCCTAGCCTCTCTAGCGGGGGGACGAACACAGATACGCAGTATTTT. Protein product: CASRPSLSSGGTNTDTQYF.

The chain has TRBV30 and TRBJ2-1; 12 bases are a match to TRBD2. Germline values: CDR1 GTSNPN, CDR2 SVGIG (reference sequence). V lost 0 bases, J lost 8 bases, and 5 bases stayed unmatched. This CDR3 contains 15 residues. The CDR3, as DNA: TGTGCCTGGAGTGTACTAGCGGGAGGCCAGGATGAGCAGTTCTTC. Its translation: CAWSVLAGGQDEQFF.

This sequence joins TRBV7-2 and TRBJ2-7, with D possibly being TRBD1 (6 bases). The CDR3 contains 15 residues. Trimming removed 5 bases from V and 9 bases from J, with 23 bases in between. The V gene's germline CDR1 is SGHTA and CDR2 FQGNSA. CDR3 sequence: CASSPTGLSLLGQYF. Written as DNA, the CDR3 is TGTGCCAGCAGCCCAACAGGGTTGTCCCTCTTGGGGCAGTACTTC.

CDR3 in DNA: TGCAGTGCTAGGATCCTTTACGCCGCACAGGGGAATGAGCAGTTCTTC. It yields the protein CSARILYAAQGNEQFF. The rearrangement joins TRBV20-1 to TRBJ2-1, with 7 bases that match TRBD1. CDR1 and CDR2 (germline): DFQATT, SNEGSKA (reference sequence). The ends lost 3 bases at V and 7 bases at J; junction bases unmatched: 15. The CDR3 is made up of 16 amino acids.

The rearrangement links TRBV7-3 to TRBJ2-3; TRBD1 is a possible D gene (6 bases). CDR1 SGHTA and CDR2 FQGTGA come from the germline V gene. Trimming removed 5 bases at V and 2 bases at J, with 17 bases between. The CDR3 is 16 residues long. CDR3 protein: CASSLSGVWTTDTQYF. CDR3 sequence (DNA): TGTGCCAGCAGCCTGTCAGGGGTTTGGACCACAGATACGCAGTATTTT. Using reference TRBV7-3 and TRBJ2-3 for the parts outside the CDR3, the full variable domain is GAGVSQTPSNKVTEKGKYVELRCDPISGHTALYWYRQSLGQGPEFLIYFQGTGAADDSGLPNDRFFAVRPEGSVSTLKIQRTERGDSAVYLCASSLSGVWTTDTQYFGPGTRLTVL.

The V gene is TRBV30, the J gene TRBJ1-5; D gene uncertain. Germline V CDR1 and CDR2: GTSNPN, SVGIG (reference sequence). Trimming removed 2 bases at V and 5 bases at J, with 22 bases between. This CDR3 region has 17 residues. This chain's CDR3 is CAWSRPFWSEGYQPQHF. The DNA of the CDR3 is TGTGCCTGGAGTCGGCCCTTCTGGTCTGAAGGTTATCAGCCCCAGCATTTT.

This clonotype was counted once. V gene TRBV14 combines with J gene TRBJ2-3, with TRBD2 matching 11 bases. Germline CDR1 SGHDN, CDR2 FVKESK. V gave up 1 base and J gave up 0 bases; unmatched junction bases: 6. This CDR3 has 18 residues. The CDR3 DNA sequence: TGTGCCAGCAGCCAAGCCCCCGGACTAGCGGGTAGCACAGATACGCAGTATTTT. It translates to CASSQAPGLAGSTDTQYF.

The table lists this clonotype with a count of one. The rearrangement joins TRBV4-3 to TRBJ1-4; D is unresolved. Looked up from germline, CDR1 is LGHNA and CDR2 is YSLEER. This CDR3 spans 16 amino acids. V lost 0 bases to trimming and J lost 0 bases, with 8 bases between them. CDR3 in amino acids: CASSQDPGATNEKLFF. The CDR3, as DNA: TGCGCCAGCAGCCAAGATCCCGGGGCAACTAATGAAAAACTGTTTTTT.

This clonotype was observed a single time. The V and J genes are TRBV29-1 and TRBJ1-1; 12 bases are shared with TRBD1. V was pared by 7 bases and J by 1 base, with 4 bases of the junction left unmatched. The CDR3 spans 14 residues. Germline assignment: CDR1 SQVTM and CDR2 ANQGSEA. CDR3 amino acids: CSGGQGAKNTEAFF. The CDR3 nucleotides are TGCAGCGGGGGACAGGGGGCTAAGAACACTGAAGCTTTCTTT.

V gene TRBV20-1 combines with J gene TRBJ1-1; TRBD1 matches at 7 bases. The CDR3 runs 12 residues. With 5 bases clipped from V and 6 bases from J, the junction kept 6 bases outside the gene matches. Germline CDR1 and CDR2: DFQATT and SNEGSKA (reference sequence). CDR3 in DNA: TGCAGTGCTCCCCCAGGGGGAGCTGAAGCTTTCTTT. The encoded protein is CSAPPGGAEAFF.

The V call is TRBV6-5, the J call TRBJ1-2; possible D gene TRBD1, 5 bases. Trimming took off 2 bases at V and 6 bases at J, with 10 bases between the two ends. This CDR3 comprises 13 residues. From germline, CDR1 is MNHEY and CDR2 SVGAGI. CDR3: CASSYIGGDGYTF. The CDR3 region has the DNA TGTGCCAGCAGTTACATCGGGGGGGATGGCTACACCTTC.

This chain joins TRBV20-1 and TRBJ2-7; 7 bases agree with TRBD1. The CDR3 contains 13 residues. Unmatched junction bases numbered 6, after V lost 7 bases and J lost 0 bases. Germline CDR1 and CDR2: DFQATT and SNEGSKA (reference sequence). The CDR3 reads CSVGQRTSYEQYF. Here the CDR3 DNA reads TGCAGTGTGGGACAGAGAACCTCCTACGAGCAGTACTTC.

The chain is built from TRBV6-1 and TRBJ1-2; weak D call: TRBD1 (5 bases). Trimming stripped 6 bases from V and 4 bases from J, with 21 bases between. The germline V gene encodes CDR1 MNHNS and CDR2 SASEGT. The CDR3 consists of 16 residues. The CDR3 loop reads CASSAVQGLLSYGYTF. In DNA form, the CDR3 reads TGTGCCAGCAGCGCGGTCCAGGGCCTCCTATCCTATGGCTACACCTTC.

V usage is TRBV4-1 and J usage is TRBJ1-2; a weak D match, TRBD1 (6 bases). The CDR3 consists of 16 residues. Trimming pared 3 bases from V and 3 bases from J, leaving 17 bases between. Looked up from germline, CDR1 is MGHRA and CDR2 is YSYEKL. CDR3 sequence (DNA): TGCGCCAGCAGCCAGGCGCAGGACAGTTATTACTATGGCTACACCTTC. Translation: CASSQAQDSYYYGYTF.

The V and J genes are TRBV28 and TRBJ2-4; D uncertain. There are 14 residues in the CDR3. Per the germline V gene, CDR1 is MDHEN and CDR2 is SYDVKM. The V and J ends lost 2 bases and 6 bases respectively, with 11 bases between them. In DNA form, the CDR3 reads TGTGCCAGCAGTTTAGTGGAGCCCCGAAACATTCAGTACTTC. It is translated as CASSLVEPRNIQYF.

The gene calls are TRBV9 and TRBJ2-2, with D unclear. CDR3 size: 12 residues. Germline-derived CDR1 and CDR2 are SGDLS and YYNGEE. V was cut by 0 bases and J by 5 bases, with 2 bases left in between. The CDR3 coding sequence is TGTGCCAGCAGCGTAGGGACCGGGGAGCTGTTTTTT. It encodes CASSVGTGELFF.

The rearrangement joins TRBV27 to TRBJ2-7; the D gene is possibly TRBD2 (6 bases). The CDR3 covers 16 residues. Trimming stripped 3 bases from V and 0 bases from J, with 15 bases between. Germline V gene data show CDR1 as MNHEY and CDR2 as SMNVEV (reference sequence). CDR3 sequence reads: CASSFSYGSISYEQYF. The CDR3 DNA is TGTGCCAGCAGTTTTAGTTACGGGAGCATCTCCTACGAGCAGTACTTC.

The V and J genes are TRBV30 and TRBJ2-1; 9 bases are a match to TRBD1. V was clipped by 2 bases and J by 8 bases; unmatched bases: 4. The germline V gene has CDR1 GTSNPN and CDR2 SVGIG (reference sequence). The CDR3 is 13 residues long. Here the CDR3 reads CAWSPGQGYEQFF. Written as DNA, the CDR3 is TGTGCCTGGAGTCCGGGACAGGGTTATGAGCAGTTCTTC.